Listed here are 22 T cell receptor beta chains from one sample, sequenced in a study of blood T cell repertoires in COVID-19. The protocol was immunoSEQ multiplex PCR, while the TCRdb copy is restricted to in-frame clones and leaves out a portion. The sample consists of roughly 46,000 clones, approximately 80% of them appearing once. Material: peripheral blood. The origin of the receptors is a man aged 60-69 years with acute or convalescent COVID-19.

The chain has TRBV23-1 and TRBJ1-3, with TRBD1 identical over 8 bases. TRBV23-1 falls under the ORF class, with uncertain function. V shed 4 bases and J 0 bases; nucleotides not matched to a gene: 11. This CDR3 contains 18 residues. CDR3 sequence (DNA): TGCGCCAGCAGTCTGAAGCCGGGACAGGCCTTCTCTGGAAACACCATATATTTT. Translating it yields CASSLKPGQAFSGNTIYF.

Here the CDR3 DNA reads TGTGCCAGCACCCTGGGACAGCCTGGCTCTGGAAACACCATATATTTT. Translating it yields CASTLGQPGSGNTIYF. The chain combines TRBV7-9 with TRBJ1-3, with 7 bases aligning to TRBD1. This CDR3 has 16 residues. V shed 7 bases and J 0 bases; nucleotides not matched to a gene: 9. Germline V CDR1 and CDR2: SEHNR, FQNEAQ (reference sequence).

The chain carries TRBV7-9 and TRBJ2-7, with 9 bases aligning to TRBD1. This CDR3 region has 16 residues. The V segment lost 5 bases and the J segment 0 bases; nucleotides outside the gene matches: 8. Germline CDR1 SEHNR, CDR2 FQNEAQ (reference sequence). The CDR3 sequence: CASSKSGTGFSYEQYF. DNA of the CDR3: TGTGCCAGCAGCAAGTCTGGGACAGGGTTCTCCTACGAGCAGTACTTC.

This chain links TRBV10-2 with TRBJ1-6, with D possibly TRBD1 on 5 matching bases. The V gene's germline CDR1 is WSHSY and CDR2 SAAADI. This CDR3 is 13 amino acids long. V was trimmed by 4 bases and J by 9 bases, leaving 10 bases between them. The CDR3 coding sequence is TGCGCCAGCAGTGGGCAGGGAGGTTCACCCCTCCACTTT. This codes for CASSGQGGSPLHF.

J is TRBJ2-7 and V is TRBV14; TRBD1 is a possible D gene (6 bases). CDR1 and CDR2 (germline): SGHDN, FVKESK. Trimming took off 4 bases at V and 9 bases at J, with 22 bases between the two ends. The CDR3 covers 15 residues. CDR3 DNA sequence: TGTGCCAGCAGCCCCCTAACGGGGAACAGGGCGTTGCAGTACTTC. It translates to CASSPLTGNRALQYF.

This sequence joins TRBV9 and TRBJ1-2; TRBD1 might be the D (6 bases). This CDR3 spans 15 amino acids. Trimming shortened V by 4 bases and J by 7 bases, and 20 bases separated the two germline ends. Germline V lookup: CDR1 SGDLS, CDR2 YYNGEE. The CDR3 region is CASSPSDRPVGGYTF. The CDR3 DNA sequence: TGTGCCAGCAGCCCCTCCGACAGGCCCGTTGGTGGCTACACCTTC.

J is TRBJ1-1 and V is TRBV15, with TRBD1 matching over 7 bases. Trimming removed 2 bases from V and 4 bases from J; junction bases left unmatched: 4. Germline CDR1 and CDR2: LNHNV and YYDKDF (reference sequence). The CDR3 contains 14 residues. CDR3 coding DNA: TGTGCCACCAGCAGAACAGGGGATAGCACTGAAGCTTTCTTT. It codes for CATSRTGDSTEAFF.

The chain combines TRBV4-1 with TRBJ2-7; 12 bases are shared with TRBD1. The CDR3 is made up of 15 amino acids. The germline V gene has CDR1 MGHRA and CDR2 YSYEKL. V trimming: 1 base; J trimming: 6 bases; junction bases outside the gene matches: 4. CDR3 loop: CASSQAGTGGFEQYF. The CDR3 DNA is TGCGCCAGCAGCCAAGCCGGGACAGGGGGCTTCGAGCAGTACTTC.

This CDR3 is CAILSRIQGTHFPYEQYF. Written as DNA, the CDR3 is TGTGCCATCTTATCCCGGATTCAGGGTACACATTTTCCCTACGAGCAGTACTTC. The V call is TRBV10-3, the J call TRBJ2-7; a possible D gene is TRBD1 (5 bases). The CDR3 sequence is 18 residues long. CDR1 and CDR2 from the germline V gene are ENHRY and SYGVKD. The germline V and J ends were trimmed by 8 bases and 2 bases, with 28 bases remaining between them.

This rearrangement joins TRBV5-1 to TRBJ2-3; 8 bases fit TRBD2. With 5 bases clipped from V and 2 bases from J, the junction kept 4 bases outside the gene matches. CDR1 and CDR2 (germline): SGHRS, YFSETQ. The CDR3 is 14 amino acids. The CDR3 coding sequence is TGCGCCAGCAGAAGTAGCGGGGCCACAGATACGCAGTATTTT. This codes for CASRSSGATDTQYF.

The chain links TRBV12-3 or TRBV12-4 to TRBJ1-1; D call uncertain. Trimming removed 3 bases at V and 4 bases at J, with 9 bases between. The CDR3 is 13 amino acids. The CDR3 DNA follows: TGTGCCAGCAGTTTCGGCGGGCGCACTGAAGCTTTCTTT. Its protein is CASSFGGRTEAFF.

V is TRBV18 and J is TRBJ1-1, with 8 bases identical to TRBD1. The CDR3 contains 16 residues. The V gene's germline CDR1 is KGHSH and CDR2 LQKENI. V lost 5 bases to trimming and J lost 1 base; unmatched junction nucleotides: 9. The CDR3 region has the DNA TGTGCCAGCTCAATAGAGGCAGGGACAGGGAACACTGAAGCTTTCTTT. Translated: CASSIEAGTGNTEAFF.

CDR3: CASSQDWRARGYTF. CDR3 sequence (DNA): TGTGCCAGCAGCCAAGATTGGAGGGCGAGGGGCTACACCTTC. The chain couples TRBV3-1 (or the pseudogene TRBV3-2) to TRBJ1-2; D ambiguous. Trimming pared 0 bases from V and 8 bases from J, leaving 13 bases between. The CDR3 loop spans 14 amino acids. Germline lookup yields CDR1 LGHDT and CDR2 YNNKEL (reference sequence).

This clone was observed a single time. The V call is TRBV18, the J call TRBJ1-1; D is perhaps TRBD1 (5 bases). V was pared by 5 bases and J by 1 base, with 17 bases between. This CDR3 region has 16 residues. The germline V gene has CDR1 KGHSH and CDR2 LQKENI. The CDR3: CASSSQPTTANTEAFF. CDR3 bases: TGTGCCAGCTCATCCCAACCTACGACAGCGAACACTGAAGCTTTCTTT.

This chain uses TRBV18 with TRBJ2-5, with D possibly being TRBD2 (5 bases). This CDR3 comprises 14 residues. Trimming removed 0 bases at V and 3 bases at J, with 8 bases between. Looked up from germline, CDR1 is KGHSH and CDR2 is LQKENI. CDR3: CASSPPLREETQYF. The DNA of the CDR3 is TGTGCCAGCTCACCACCGTTGAGGGAAGAGACCCAGTACTTC.

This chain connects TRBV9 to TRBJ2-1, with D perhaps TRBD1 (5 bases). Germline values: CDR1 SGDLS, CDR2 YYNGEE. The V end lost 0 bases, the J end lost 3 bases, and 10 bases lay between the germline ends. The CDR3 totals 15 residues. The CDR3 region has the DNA TGTGCCAGCAGCGTAGGGGGCGGTGGCTACAATGAGCAGTTCTTC. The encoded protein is CASSVGGGGYNEQFF.

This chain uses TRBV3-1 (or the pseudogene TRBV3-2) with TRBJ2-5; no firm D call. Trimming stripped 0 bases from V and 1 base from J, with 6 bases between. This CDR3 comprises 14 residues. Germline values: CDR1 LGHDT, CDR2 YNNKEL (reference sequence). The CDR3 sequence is CASSQDTVQETQYF. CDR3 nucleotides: TGTGCCAGCAGCCAAGATACAGTCCAAGAGACCCAGTACTTC.

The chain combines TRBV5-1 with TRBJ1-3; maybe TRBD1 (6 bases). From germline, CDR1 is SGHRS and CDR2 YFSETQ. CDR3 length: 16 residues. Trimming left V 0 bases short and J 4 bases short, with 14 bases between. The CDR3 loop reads CASSLASTGYGNTIYF. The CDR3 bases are TGCGCCAGCAGCTTGGCCAGTACAGGGTACGGAAACACCATATATTTT.

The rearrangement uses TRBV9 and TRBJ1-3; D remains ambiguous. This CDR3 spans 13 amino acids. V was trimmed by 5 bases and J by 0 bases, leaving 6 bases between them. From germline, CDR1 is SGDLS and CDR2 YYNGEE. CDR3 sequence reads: CASSRSSGNTIYF. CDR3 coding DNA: TGTGCCAGCAGTCGTAGCTCTGGAAACACCATATATTTT. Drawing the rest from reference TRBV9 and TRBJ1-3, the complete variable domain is DSGVTQTPKHLITATGQRVTLRCSPRSGDLSVYWYQQSLDQGLQFLIQYYNGEERAKGNILERFSAQQFPDLHSELNLSSLELGDSALYFCASSRSSGNTIYFGEGSWLTVV.

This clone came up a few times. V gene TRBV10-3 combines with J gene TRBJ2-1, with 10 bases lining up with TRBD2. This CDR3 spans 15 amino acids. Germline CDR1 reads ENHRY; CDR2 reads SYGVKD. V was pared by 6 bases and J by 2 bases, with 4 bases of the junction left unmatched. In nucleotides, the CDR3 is TGTGCCATCAGACCCGGACTAGCGGCCTACAATGAGCAGTTCTTC. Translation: CAIRPGLAAYNEQFF.

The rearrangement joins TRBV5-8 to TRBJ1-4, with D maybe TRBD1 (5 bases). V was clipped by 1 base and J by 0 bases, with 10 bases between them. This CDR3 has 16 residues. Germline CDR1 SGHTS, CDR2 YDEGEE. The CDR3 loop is CASSLFQGSTNEKLFF. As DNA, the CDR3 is TGTGCCAGCAGCTTGTTTCAGGGTTCAACTAATGAAAAACTGTTTTTT.

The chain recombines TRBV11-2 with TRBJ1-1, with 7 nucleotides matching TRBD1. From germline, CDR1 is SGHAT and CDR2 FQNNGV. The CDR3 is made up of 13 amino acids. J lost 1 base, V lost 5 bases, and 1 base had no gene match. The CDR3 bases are TGTGCCAGCAGCCCAGGGGGGAACACTGAAGCTTTCTTT. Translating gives CASSPGGNTEAFF. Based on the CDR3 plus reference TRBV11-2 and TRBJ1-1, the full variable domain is EAGVAQSPRYKIIEKRQSVAFWCNPISGHATLYWYQQILGQGPKLLIQFQNNGVVDDSQLPKDRFSAERLKGVDSTLKIQPAKLEDSAVYLCASSPGGNTEAFFGQGTRLTVV.